A selection of T cell receptor beta chains follows, all from one sample in a study of OX40 agonist ivuxolimab in advanced cancers. Method: immunoSEQ multiplex PCR; TCRdb's copy keeps in-frame clones and lacks some. This sample has 34,000 or so clones; roughly four fifths occur once, and the top ten carry around a fifth. Here the sequenced sample was CD4+ or CD8+ T cells sorted from blood, taken in a trial of the OX40 agonist ivuxolimab. The source is an adult with an advanced solid tumor such as melanoma, head and neck, liver or kidney cancer. Both conserved end residues are part of each CDR3. D genes are given only for firm matches. Clone size is not always given. Where it is, it says once, few, many or a class for expanded clones.

-	TRBV19	13	-	TRBJ1-1	TGTGCCAGTAGGGACAGTATGAACACTGAAGCTTTCTTT	CASRDSMNTEAFF
-	TRBV10-2	16	-	TRBJ1-6	TGCGCCAGCAGTGAGAAGGGGCCCACCTATAATTCACCCCTCCACTTT	CASSEKGPTYNSPLHF
TRBD2	TRBV4-2	14	-	TRBJ2-7	TGTGCCAGCAGCTTGACTAGCGGGTCCTACGAGCAGTACTTC	CASSLTSGSYEQYF
-	TRBV12-5	15	-	TRBJ2-5	TGTGCTAGTGGTTTGGGCCCTTCGGGATTTGAGACCCAGTACTTC	CASGLGPSGFETQYF
-	TRBV2	15	-	TRBJ1-6	TGTGCCAGCAGTGATCCGAGCTCCTATAATTCACCCCTCCACTTT	CASSDPSSYNSPLHF
-	TRBV1	15	-	TRBJ2-5	TGCACCAGCAGCCAGGGGACCAAGTACCAAGAGACCCAGTACTTC	CTSSQGTKYQETQYF
TRBD1	TRBV5-4	15	-	TRBJ2-7	TGTGCCAGCAGCTTGAAGCGGACAGGTCCCTACGAGCAGTACTTC	CASSLKRTGPYEQYF
TRBD1	TRBV11-2	14	-	TRBJ2-1	TGTGCCAGCAGCTTACTCAGGGGGTACAATGAGCAGTTCTTC	CASSLLRGYNEQFF
-	TRBV1	17	-	TRBJ1-4	TGCACCAGCAGCCTCCCCTCCCGGGGGCGGAGGGGTGAAAAACTGTTTTTT	CTSSLPSRGRRGEKLFF
TRBD1	TRBV14	16	once	TRBJ2-7	TGTGCCAGCAGCCAAGGTGTTAGGAGACAGGGGGGGGAGCAGTACTTC	CASSQGVRRQGGEQYF
-	TRBV2	12	-	TRBJ2-1	TGTGCCACCCGGACTGGGTACAATGAGCAGTTCTTC	CATRTGYNEQFF
TRBD2	TRBV6-1	15	-	TRBJ2-1	TGTGCCAGCAGTGAAGAGTCTAGCGGGGCCAATGAGCAGTTCTTC	CASSEESSGANEQFF
TRBD2	TRBV5-6	16	-	TRBJ2-2	TGTGCCAGCAGCTTAGGTCTAGCGGGTAACACCGGGGAGCTGTTTTTT	CASSLGLAGNTGELFF
-	TRBV27	16	-	TRBJ1-6	TGTGCCAGCAGTTTACCTCCGGGACTGGGCGACTCACCCCTCCACTTT	CASSLPPGLGDSPLHF
-	TRBV5-1	14	-	TRBJ1-2	TGCGCCAGCAGCTTGGTCGCGGCAGACTATGGCTACACCTTC	CASSLVAADYGYTF
TRBD2	TRBV29-1	13	-	TRBJ2-3	TGCAGCGTCGCAGCGGGGAGCACAGATACGCAGTATTTT	CSVAAGSTDTQYF
-	TRBV19	14	-	TRBJ2-4	TGTGCCAGTAGTATTGCGGCGGGGACATCCGTTCAGTACTTC	CASSIAAGTSVQYF
-	TRBV6-5	15	-	TRBJ1-5	TGTGCCAGCAGAACCGATCCCTATAGCAATCAGCCCCAGCATTTT	CASRTDPYSNQPQHF
TRBD1	TRBV18	14	-	TRBJ1-2	TGTGCCAGCTCACCGTCGACAGGGAACTATGGCTACACCTTC	CASSPSTGNYGYTF
-	TRBV6-5	14	-	TRBJ2-3	TGTGCCAGCAGTCCCCGGGCAGGCACAGATACGCAGTATTTT	CASSPRAGTDTQYF
-	TRBV2	17	-	TRBJ1-4	TGTGCCAGCAGTTATACGACAGTCGGGGCCACTAATGAAAAACTGTTTTTT	CASSYTTVGATNEKLFF
-	TRBV7-3	16	-	TRBJ2-6	TGTGCCAGCAGCTCCTGGGGCTTCTCTGGGGCCAACGTCCTGACTTTC	CASSSWGFSGANVLTF
TRBD2	TRBV29-1	13	-	TRBJ2-7	TGCAGCGTTGAAGTGGTGTTGGGAGGGGAGCAGTACTTC	CSVEVVLGGEQYF
-	TRBV5-1	13	-	TRBJ1-1	TGCGCCAGCAGTTGGAGGGGGAACACTGAAGCTTTCTTT	CASSWRGNTEAFF
TRBD2	TRBV6-5	15	-	TRBJ2-7	TGTGCCAGCAGTTATTTAGCGGGGGGGCCGGGGGAGCAGTACTTC	CASSYLAGGPGEQYF
-	TRBV11-2	12	few	TRBJ2-5	TGTGCCAGCAGCTTAGGCCAAGAGACCCAGTACTTC	CASSLGQETQYF
-	TRBV19	11	few	TRBJ2-7	TGTGCCAGTTCAAGGGGAAGCGAGCAGTACTTC	CASSRGSEQYF
-	TRBV2	14	-	TRBJ1-1	TGTGCCAGCAGTAGGACCCACTCCGCCACTGAAGCTTTCTTT	CASSRTHSATEAFF
-	TRBV28	13	-	TRBJ1-2	TGTGCCAGCAGGCTAGACCGGAACTATGGCTACACCTTC	CASRLDRNYGYTF
-	TRBV7-6	15	-	TRBJ2-3	TGTGCCAGCAGCCGTGGCGACAGTTTCACAGATACGCAGTATTTT	CASSRGDSFTDTQYF
-	TRBV9	13	-	TRBJ2-5	TGTGCCAGCAGCCCACAGGGATGGGAGACCCAGTACTTC	CASSPQGWETQYF
-	TRBV28	15	-	TRBJ2-7	TGTGCCAGCAGCCTCGCAGGGACACCCTCCTACGAGCAGTACTTC	CASSLAGTPSYEQYF
-	TRBV6-1	16	once	TRBJ1-5	TGTGCCAGCAGTGATGGGTGGGACGGTAGCAATCAGCCCCAGCATTTT	CASSDGWDGSNQPQHF
-	TRBV19	14	-	TRBJ2-5	TGTGCCAGTAGTATCGGGACCGAAGTTGAGACCCAGTACTTC	CASSIGTEVETQYF
TRBD1	TRBV5-1	14	-	TRBJ1-1	TGCGCCAGTTACCCGGGACAGGGAAACACTGAAGCTTTCTTT	CASYPGQGNTEAFF
TRBD1	TRBV7-2	15	-	TRBJ1-2	TGTGCCAGCAGTCTGATCGGGACAGGGGATTATGGCTACACCTTC	CASSLIGTGDYGYTF
-	TRBV10-3	12	-	TRBJ2-7	TGTGCCATCAGTGACAGGGTCCACGAGCAGTACTTC	CAISDRVHEQYF
TRBD1	TRBV5-6	15	-	TRBJ2-5	TGTGCCAGCAGCGGGATCCGACAGGGGGAAGAGACCCAGTACTTC	CASSGIRQGEETQYF
-	TRBV2	14	-	TRBJ2-2	TGTGCCAGCAGTGAAGGGGTAGGGGCCGGGGAGCTGTTTTTT	CASSEGVGAGELFF
TRBD2	TRBV7-6	20	-	TRBJ2-1	TGTGCCAGCAGCTTAGCGCCTGGACTAGCGGGGGGGCAAGTCCGGGGAGTGCAGTTCTTC	CASSLAPGLAGGQVRGVQFF
TRBD1	TRBV30	12	-	TRBJ1-2	TGTGCCGCCCAGACAGGGAACTATGGCTACACCTTC	CAAQTGNYGYTF
-	TRBV2	15	-	TRBJ1-6	TGTGCCAGCAAGGGTAGGCAGGGTAATAATTCACCCCTCCACTTT	CASKGRQGNNSPLHF
-	TRBV10-1	13	few	TRBJ1-2	TGCGCCAGCAGTGAGTCGGGGACTCGCGGCTACACCTTC	CASSESGTRGYTF
TRBD1	TRBV7-9	12	-	TRBJ1-1	TGTGCCAGCAGCTTGGGACAGAAGGAAGCTTTCTTT	CASSLGQKEAFF
TRBD1	TRBV5-5	13	-	TRBJ2-7	TGTGCCAGCGGACGGACAGGGGACTACGAGCAGTACTTC	CASGRTGDYEQYF
-	TRBV6-1	13	-	TRBJ1-5	TGTGCCAGCAGTGGACAGCGAAATCAGCCCCAGCATTTT	CASSGQRNQPQHF
-	TRBV5-1	14	-	TRBJ1-4	TGCGCCAGCAGCCTACAGGGCAGAGATGAAAAACTGTTTTTT	CASSLQGRDEKLFF
TRBD2	TRBV7-2	15	-	TRBJ2-1	TGTGCCAGCAGCAGGACTAGCGGGGCTTACAATGAGCAGTTCTTC	CASSRTSGAYNEQFF
-	TRBV4-1	18	few	TRBJ2-6	TGCGCCAGCAGCCACCCTAAAGATGACCGCTCTGGGGCCAACGTCCTGACTTTC	CASSHPKDDRSGANVLTF
-	TRBV28	13	-	TRBJ2-7	TGTGCCACCCTCGGGGCAGGACCCTACGAGCAGTACTTC	CATLGAGPYEQYF
-	TRBV5-1	15	-	TRBJ2-3	TGCGCCAGTAGCATAGGGAAGACGTTAGCAGATACGCAGTATTTT	CASSIGKTLADTQYF
-	TRBV28	12	-	TRBJ1-1	TGTGCCAGCGGACGGACGAACACTGAAGCTTTCTTT	CASGRTNTEAFF
-	TRBV5-1	17	-	TRBJ2-2	TGCGCCAGCAGCTTCTTAAGCGGAGAGGCAAACACCGGGGAGCTGTTTTTT	CASSFLSGEANTGELFF
TRBD1	TRBV6-5	15	-	TRBJ2-2	TGTGCCAGCAGTAGGGGGCTGAGTAACACCGGGGAGCTGTTTTTT	CASSRGLSNTGELFF
TRBD2	TRBV4-2	17	-	TRBJ2-1	TGTGCCAGCAGCCCAGGGACTAGCGGGGGGTCCTACAATGAGCAGTTCTTC	CASSPGTSGGSYNEQFF
-	TRBV4-1	14	few	TRBJ1-2	TGCGCCAGCAGCCAACAGACCCGGGAGCATGGCTACACCTTC	CASSQQTREHGYTF
TRBD1	TRBV29-1	14	-	TRBJ2-7	TGCAGCGTGGGGGGACAGGGAGACTCCTACGAGCAGTACTTC	CSVGGQGDSYEQYF
-	TRBV7-9	14	-	TRBJ2-3	TGTGCCAGCAACCGACCGGGGAGGACAGATACGCAGTATTTT	CASNRPGRTDTQYF
-	TRBV5-6	14	-	TRBJ1-2	TGTGCCAGCAGCTTGGGCAGTCTAAACTATGGCTACACCTTC	CASSLGSLNYGYTF